The next 15 T cell receptor beta chains were all read from a single sample in a study of T cells in Graves' hyperthyroidism and ophthalmopathy. Amplified regions were TCR beta CDR3 sequences from RNA transcripts. Using the HTBI primer set, a first-round RT-PCR was run on the TCR CDR3. From the multiplex PCR reads, TCRdb called clonotypes with MiXCR, one entry per CDR3 protein. The repertoire includes hundreds of thousands of distinct CDR3 sequences, roughly 20% of them detected once, and under 40% sits in the top ten. The sequenced sample consisted of blood. All receptors derive from a middle-aged man with Graves' ophthalmopathy.

The gene calls are TRBV5-6 and TRBJ1-1, with D maybe TRBD1 (5 bases). With 7 bases removed from V and 0 bases from J, the gap between germline ends came to 19 bases. The germline CDR1 and CDR2 sequences are SGHDT and YYEEEE. CDR3 length: 16 amino acids. Written as DNA, the CDR3 is TGTGCCAGCCTCCCGAGGCAGGGAGGGATGAACACTGAAGCTTTCTTT. The encoded protein is CASLPRQGGMNTEAFF.

The chain links TRBV7-9 to TRBJ2-5; 8 nucleotides match TRBD2. This CDR3 is built from 14 residues. From germline, CDR1 is SEHNR and CDR2 FQNEAQ (reference sequence). With 5 bases clipped from V and 4 bases from J, the junction kept 6 bases outside the gene matches. The CDR3 reads CASSQTSAGETQYF. The CDR3 bases are TGTGCCAGCAGCCAGACTAGCGCAGGAGAGACCCAGTACTTC.

This clonotype was recorded at least ten times. The CDR3 nucleotides are TGCAGCGCCAGGGTACAGGGGTATGAGCAGTTCTTC. As protein: CSARVQGYEQFF. The V call is TRBV29-1, the J call TRBJ2-1; 7 bases agree with TRBD1. The CDR3 is 12 residues long. The germline gives CDR1 SQVTM, CDR2 ANQGSEA. V lost 7 bases and J lost 8; bases outside the gene matches: 8.

A word on this clonotype: A read error is possible here, since a much larger clone lies one base away. The chain links TRBV20-1 to TRBJ2-3; TRBD2 aligns across 12 bases. The trim removed 7 bases at V and 5 bases at J, leaving 4 bases unmatched. The V gene's germline CDR1 is DFQATT and CDR2 SNEGSKA (reference sequence). The CDR3 extends over 13 amino acids. The CDR3 is CSGLGLAGDTQYF. As DNA, the CDR3 is TGCAGTGGTTTGGGACTAGCGGGAGATACGCAGTATTTT.

This clonotype was seen repeatedly, ten times or more. The rearrangement joins TRBV6-1 to TRBJ1-5; D may be TRBD1 (5 bases). Trimming took 4 bases from V and 1 from J, leaving 8 bases between them. The CDR3 is 14 residues long. CDR1 MNHNS and CDR2 SASEGT come from the germline V gene. CDR3 nucleotide sequence: TGTGCCAGCAGTGGCCGGGGGAGCAATCAGCCCCAGCATTTT. Protein sequence: CASSGRGSNQPQHF.

This clonotype came up many times. J is TRBJ2-7 and V is TRBV2; D is possibly TRBD2 (6 bases). CDR3 length: 14 amino acids. Germline CDR1 SNHLY, CDR2 FYNNEI. The germline V and J ends were trimmed by 6 bases and 7 bases, with 19 bases remaining between them. The CDR3 region is CASSGSTLAVEQYF. The CDR3 DNA reads as TGTGCCAGCAGCGGGAGTACCCTCGCCGTAGAGCAGTACTTC.

This clonotype was observed a few times. The chain carries TRBV20-1 and TRBJ2-7; D tentatively reads TRBD1 or TRBD2 (5 bases each). The CDR3 contains 16 residues. The germline gives CDR1 DFQATT, CDR2 SNEGSKA (reference sequence). With 6 bases removed from V and 0 bases from J, the gap between germline ends came to 21 bases. This CDR3 reads CSARGVIALSSYEQYF. The CDR3, as DNA: TGCAGTGCGCGAGGGGTAATAGCGCTTAGCTCCTACGAGCAGTACTTC.

At least ten counts were recorded for this clonotype. This chain connects TRBV27 to TRBJ2-7; 9 nucleotides align to TRBD1. Per the germline V gene, CDR1 is MNHEY and CDR2 is SMNVEV (reference sequence). This CDR3 is built from 14 residues. V gave up 5 bases and J gave up 0 bases; unmatched junction bases: 2. DNA of the CDR3: TGTGCCAGCAGTAGACAGGGGGACTCCTACGAGCAGTACTTC. Translated, it gives CASSRQGDSYEQYF.

This clonotype was picked up a small number of times. V and J are TRBV10-2 and TRBJ1-5; 8 bases align to TRBD1. V dropped 4 bases and J dropped 6; count of bases not matched to a gene: 8. Germline CDR1 reads WSHSY; CDR2 reads SAAADI. This CDR3 contains 15 residues. CDR3 sequence (DNA): TGCGCCAGCAGTGTGACAGGGGATTTGGGTCAGCCCCAGCATTTT. Encoded protein: CASSVTGDLGQPQHF.

This clonotype was observed many times. V usage is TRBV28 and J usage is TRBJ2-7; 13 nucleotides align to TRBD2. CDR1 and CDR2 (germline): MDHEN, SYDVKM. The CDR3 runs 16 residues. Trimming at V came to 1 base and at J to 1 base, leaving 1 base not matched to a gene. The CDR3 loop reads CASSLSGLAGSYEQYF. The DNA for the CDR3 is TGTGCCAGCAGTTTATCGGGACTAGCGGGGTCCTACGAGCAGTACTTC.

Written as DNA, the CDR3 is TGTGCCAGCAGCCCCCGACACCTCCAAGGGGCCCAGTACTTC. The encoded protein is CASSPRHLQGAQYF. The chain is built from TRBV27 and TRBJ2-5, with D perhaps TRBD1 (5 bases). Trimming removed 6 bases from V and 9 bases from J, with 20 bases in between. CDR3 length: 14 residues. Germline CDR1 is MNHEY and CDR2 is SMNVEV (reference sequence).

This clonotype was observed many times. V and J are TRBV5-1 and TRBJ2-3, with 7 bases fitting TRBD1. J lost 2 bases, V lost 4 bases, and 7 bases had no gene match. Germline CDR1 reads SGHRS; CDR2 reads YFSETQ. The CDR3 is 15 residues long. The CDR3 spells CASSPYRGSTDTQYF. The CDR3 region has the DNA TGCGCCAGCAGCCCTTACAGGGGATCCACAGATACGCAGTATTTT.

This clonotype was seen more than once but under ten times. The chain carries TRBV11-2 and TRBJ1-3; no firm D call. Germline-derived CDR1 and CDR2 are SGHAT and FQNNGV. CDR3 length: 14 residues. Trimming took 3 bases from V and 2 from J, leaving 8 bases between them. CDR3 nucleotide sequence: TGTGCCAGCAGCTTGCTTTTAGCTGGAAACACCATATATTTT. This gives the protein CASSLLLAGNTIYF.

This clonotype has ten or more counts. The chain links TRBV30 to TRBJ1-5, with D hard to call. The CDR3 consists of 14 residues. V was cut by 3 bases and J by 6 bases, with 15 bases left in between. Germline V gene data show CDR1 as GTSNPN and CDR2 as SVGIG (reference sequence). CDR3 in amino acids: CAWSAGSRGQPQHF. In nucleotides, the CDR3 is TGTGCCTGGAGCGCCGGCAGTCGGGGTCAGCCCCAGCATTTT. The full variable domain, its missing parts supplied by reference TRBV30 and TRBJ1-5, is SQTIHQWPATLVQPVGSPLSLECTVEGTSNPNLYWYRQAAGRGLQLLFYSVGIGQISSEVPQNLSASRPQDRQFILSSKKLLLSDSGFYLCAWSAGSRGQPQHFGDGTRLSIL.

V and J are TRBV29-1 and TRBJ2-7, with a weak D call TRBD1 (6 bases). There are 13 residues in the CDR3. The ends were cut back, 4 bases at V and 2 bases at J, with 12 bases in the middle. Germline V gives CDR1 SQVTM, CDR2 ANQGSEA. CDR3 coding DNA: TGCAGCGTTGTGGAGCAGGGGCCCTACGAGCAGTACTTC. Residues: CSVVEQGPYEQYF.